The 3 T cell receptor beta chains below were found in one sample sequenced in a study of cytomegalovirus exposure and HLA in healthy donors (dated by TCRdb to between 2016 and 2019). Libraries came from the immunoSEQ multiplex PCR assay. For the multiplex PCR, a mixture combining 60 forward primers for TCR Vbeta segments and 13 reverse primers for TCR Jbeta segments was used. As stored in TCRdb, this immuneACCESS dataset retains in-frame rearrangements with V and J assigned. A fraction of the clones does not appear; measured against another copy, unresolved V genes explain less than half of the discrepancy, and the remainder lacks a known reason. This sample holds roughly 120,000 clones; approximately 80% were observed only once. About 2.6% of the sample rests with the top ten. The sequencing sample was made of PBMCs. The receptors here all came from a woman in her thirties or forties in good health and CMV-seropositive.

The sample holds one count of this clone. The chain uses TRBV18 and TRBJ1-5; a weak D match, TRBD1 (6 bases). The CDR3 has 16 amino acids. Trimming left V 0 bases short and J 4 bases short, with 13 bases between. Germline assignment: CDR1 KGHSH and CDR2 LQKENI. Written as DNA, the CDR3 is TGTGCCAGCTCACCACCGGCTTCACAGGGTAATCAGCCCCAGCATTTT. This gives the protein CASSPPASQGNQPQHF.

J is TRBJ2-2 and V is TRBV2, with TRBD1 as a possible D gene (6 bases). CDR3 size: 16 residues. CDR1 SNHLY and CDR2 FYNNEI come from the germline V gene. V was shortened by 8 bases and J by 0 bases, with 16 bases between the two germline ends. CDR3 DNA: TGTGCCAGCGGGATGAACAGGGTCGCGAACACCGGGGAGCTGTTTTTT. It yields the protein CASGMNRVANTGELFF. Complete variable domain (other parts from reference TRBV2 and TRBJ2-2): EPEVTQTPSHQVTQMGQEVILRCVPISNHLYFYWYRQILGQKVEFLVSFYNNEISEKSEIFDDQFSVERPDGSNFTLKIRSTKLEDSAMYFCASGMNRVANTGELFFGEGSRLTVL.

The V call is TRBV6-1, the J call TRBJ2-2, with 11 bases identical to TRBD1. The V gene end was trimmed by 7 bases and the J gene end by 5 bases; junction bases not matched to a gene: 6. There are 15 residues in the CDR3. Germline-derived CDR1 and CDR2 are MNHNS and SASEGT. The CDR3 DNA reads TGTGCCAGCAACGGACAGGGGGCTAAAACCGGGGAGCTGTTTTTT. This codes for CASNGQGAKTGELFF.